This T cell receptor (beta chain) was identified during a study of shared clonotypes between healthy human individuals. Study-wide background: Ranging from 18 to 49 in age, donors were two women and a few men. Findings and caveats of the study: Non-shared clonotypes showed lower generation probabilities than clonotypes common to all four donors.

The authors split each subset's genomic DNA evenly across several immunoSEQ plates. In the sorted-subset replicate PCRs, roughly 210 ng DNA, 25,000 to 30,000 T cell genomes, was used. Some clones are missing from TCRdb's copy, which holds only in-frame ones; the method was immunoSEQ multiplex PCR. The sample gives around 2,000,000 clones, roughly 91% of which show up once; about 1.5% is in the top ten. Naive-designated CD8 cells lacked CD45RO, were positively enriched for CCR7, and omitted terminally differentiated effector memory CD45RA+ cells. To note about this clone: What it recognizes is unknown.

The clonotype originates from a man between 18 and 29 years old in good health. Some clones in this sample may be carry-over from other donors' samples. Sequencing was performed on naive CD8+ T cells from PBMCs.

The CDR3 coding sequence is TGTGCCAGCACCCCCCGGACTAGTCCCTACGAGCAGTACTTC. Translation gives CASTPRTSPYEQYF. The chain combines TRBV6-5 with TRBJ2-7; 7 bases line up with TRBD2. The germline CDR1 and CDR2 sequences are MNHEY and SVGAGI. The ends lost 7 bases at V and 2 bases at J; junction bases unmatched: 8. There are 14 residues in the CDR3.